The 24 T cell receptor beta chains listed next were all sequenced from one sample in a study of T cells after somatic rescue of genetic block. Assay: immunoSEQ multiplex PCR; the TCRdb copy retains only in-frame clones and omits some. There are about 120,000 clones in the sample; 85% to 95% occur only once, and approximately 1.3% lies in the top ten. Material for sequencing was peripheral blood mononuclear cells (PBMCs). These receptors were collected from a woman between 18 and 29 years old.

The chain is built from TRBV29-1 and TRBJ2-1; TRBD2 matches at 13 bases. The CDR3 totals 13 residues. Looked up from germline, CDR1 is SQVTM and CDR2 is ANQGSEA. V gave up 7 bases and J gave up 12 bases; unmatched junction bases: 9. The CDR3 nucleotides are TGCAGCGGCACTAGCGGGGGGGATTATCGGCAGTTCTTC. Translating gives CSGTSGGDYRQFF.

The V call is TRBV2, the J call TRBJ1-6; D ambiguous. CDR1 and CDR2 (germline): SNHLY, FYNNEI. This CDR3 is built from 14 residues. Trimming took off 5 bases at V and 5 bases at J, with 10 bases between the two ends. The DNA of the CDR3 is TGTGCCAGCAGTCGTGAGGCAGATAATTCACCCCTCCACTTT. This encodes CASSREADNSPLHF.

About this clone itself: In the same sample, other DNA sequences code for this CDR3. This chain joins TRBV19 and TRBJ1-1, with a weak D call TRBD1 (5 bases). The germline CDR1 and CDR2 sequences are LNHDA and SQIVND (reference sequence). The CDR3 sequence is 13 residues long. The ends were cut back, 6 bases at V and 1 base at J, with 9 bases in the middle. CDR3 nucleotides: TGTGCCAGTAGCATCCAGGGGAACACTGAAGCTTTCTTT. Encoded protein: CASSIQGNTEAFF.

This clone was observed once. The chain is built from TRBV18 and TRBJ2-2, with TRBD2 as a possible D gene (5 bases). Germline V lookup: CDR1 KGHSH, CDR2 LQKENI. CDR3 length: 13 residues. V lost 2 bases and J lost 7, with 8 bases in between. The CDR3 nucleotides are TGTGCCAGCTCACCAGAGGGTGTCGGGGAGCTGTTTTTT. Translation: CASSPEGVGELFF.

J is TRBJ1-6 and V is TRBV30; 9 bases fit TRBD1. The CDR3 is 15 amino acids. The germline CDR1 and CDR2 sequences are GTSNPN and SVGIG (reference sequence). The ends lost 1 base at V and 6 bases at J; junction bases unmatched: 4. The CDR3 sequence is CAWSARQGGNSPLHF. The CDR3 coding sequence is TGTGCCTGGAGTGCGCGACAGGGGGGTAATTCACCCCTCCACTTT.

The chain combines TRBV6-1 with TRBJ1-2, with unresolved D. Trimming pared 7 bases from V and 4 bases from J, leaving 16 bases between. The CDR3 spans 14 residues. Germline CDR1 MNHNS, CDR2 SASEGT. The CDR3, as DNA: TGTGCCAGCACCGACCGCTCGACTCTCTATGGCTACACCTTC. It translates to CASTDRSTLYGYTF.

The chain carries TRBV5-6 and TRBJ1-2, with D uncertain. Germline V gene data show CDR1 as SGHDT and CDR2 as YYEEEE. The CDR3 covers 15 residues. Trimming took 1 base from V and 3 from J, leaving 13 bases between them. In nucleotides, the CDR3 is TGTGCCAGCAGCTTGCTGACCCAGAGGGACTATGGCTACACCTTC. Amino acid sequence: CASSLLTQRDYGYTF.

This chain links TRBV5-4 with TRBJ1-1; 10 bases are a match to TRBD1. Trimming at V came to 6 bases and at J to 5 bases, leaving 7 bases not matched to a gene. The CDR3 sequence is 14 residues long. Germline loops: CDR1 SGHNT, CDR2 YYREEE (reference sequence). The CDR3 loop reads CASTFGTGVTEAFF. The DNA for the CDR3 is TGTGCCAGCACCTTTGGGACAGGGGTGACTGAAGCTTTCTTT.

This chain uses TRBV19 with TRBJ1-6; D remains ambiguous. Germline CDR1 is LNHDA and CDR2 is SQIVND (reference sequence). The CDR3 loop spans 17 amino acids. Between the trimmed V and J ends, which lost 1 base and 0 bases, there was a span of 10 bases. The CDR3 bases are TGTGCCAGTAGTATAGGGCGGCCGAGCTCCTATAATTCACCCCTCCACTTT. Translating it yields CASSIGRPSSYNSPLHF.

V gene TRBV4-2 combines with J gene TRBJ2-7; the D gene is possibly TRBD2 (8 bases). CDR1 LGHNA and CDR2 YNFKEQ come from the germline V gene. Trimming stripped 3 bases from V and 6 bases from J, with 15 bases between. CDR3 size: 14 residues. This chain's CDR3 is CASSQGTRGLEQYF. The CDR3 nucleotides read TGTGCCAGCAGCCAGGGGACTAGGGGGCTCGAGCAGTACTTC.

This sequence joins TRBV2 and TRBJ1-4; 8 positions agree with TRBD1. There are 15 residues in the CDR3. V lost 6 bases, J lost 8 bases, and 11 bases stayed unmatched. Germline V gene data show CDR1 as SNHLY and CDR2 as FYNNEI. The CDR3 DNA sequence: TGTGCCAGCAGCCAGCGGCGGGACAGGCCCGAAAAACTGTTTTTT. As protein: CASSQRRDRPEKLFF.

The CDR3 protein is CASSSGVGQETQYF. CDR3 nucleotide sequence: TGTGCCAGCAGTTCGGGGGTTGGCCAAGAGACCCAGTACTTC. The chain joins TRBV6-6 to TRBJ2-5; TRBD2 might be the D (6 bases). There are 14 residues in the CDR3. Per the germline V gene, CDR1 is MNHNY and CDR2 is SVGAGI (reference sequence). V was pared by 4 bases and J by 1 base, with 10 bases between.

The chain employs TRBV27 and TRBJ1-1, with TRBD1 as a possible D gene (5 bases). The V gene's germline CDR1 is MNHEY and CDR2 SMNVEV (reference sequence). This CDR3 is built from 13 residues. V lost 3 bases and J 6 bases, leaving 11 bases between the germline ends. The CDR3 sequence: CASSFGTSAEAFF. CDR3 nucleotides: TGTGCCAGCAGTTTCGGGACTTCAGCTGAAGCTTTCTTT.

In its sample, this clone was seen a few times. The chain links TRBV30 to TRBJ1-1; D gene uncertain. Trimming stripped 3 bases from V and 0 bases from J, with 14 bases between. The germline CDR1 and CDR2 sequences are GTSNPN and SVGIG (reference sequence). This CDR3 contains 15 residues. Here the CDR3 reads CAWRRWSPMNTEAFF. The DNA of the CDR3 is TGTGCCTGGAGAAGGTGGTCTCCAATGAACACTGAAGCTTTCTTT.

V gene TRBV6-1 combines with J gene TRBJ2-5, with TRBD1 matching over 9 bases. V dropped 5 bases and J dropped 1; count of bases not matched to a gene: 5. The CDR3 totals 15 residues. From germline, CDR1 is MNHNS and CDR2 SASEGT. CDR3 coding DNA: TGTGCCAGCAGTAACCGACAGGGGGTCCAAGAGACCCAGTACTTC. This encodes CASSNRQGVQETQYF.

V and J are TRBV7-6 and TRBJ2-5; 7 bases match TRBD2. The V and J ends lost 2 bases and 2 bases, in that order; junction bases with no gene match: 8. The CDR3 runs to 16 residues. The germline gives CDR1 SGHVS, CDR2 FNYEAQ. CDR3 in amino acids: CASSLMGGTPQETQYF. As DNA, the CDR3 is TGTGCCAGCAGCTTAATGGGGGGGACTCCTCAAGAGACCCAGTACTTC.

The CDR3 sequence is CASSRDSSGGQPQHF. In DNA, the CDR3 is TGTGCCAGCTCACGAGACTCCTCAGGAGGTCAGCCCCAGCATTTT. J is TRBJ1-5 and V is TRBV18; no clear D. The germline CDR1 and CDR2 sequences are KGHSH and LQKENI. The V and J ends lost 4 bases and 6 bases respectively, with 16 bases between them. There are 15 residues in the CDR3.

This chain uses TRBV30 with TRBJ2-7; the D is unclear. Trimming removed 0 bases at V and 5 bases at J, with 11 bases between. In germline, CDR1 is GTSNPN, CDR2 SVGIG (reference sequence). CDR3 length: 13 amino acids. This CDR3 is CAWSVVSRHEQYF. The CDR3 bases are TGTGCCTGGAGTGTAGTGAGTAGGCACGAGCAGTACTTC.

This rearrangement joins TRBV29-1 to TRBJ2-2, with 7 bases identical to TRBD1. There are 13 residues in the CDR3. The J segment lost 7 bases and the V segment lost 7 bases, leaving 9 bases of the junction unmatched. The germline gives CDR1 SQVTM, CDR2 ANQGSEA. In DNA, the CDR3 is TGCAGCGGAAGGACAGGATCGATCGGGGAGCTGTTTTTT. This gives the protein CSGRTGSIGELFF.

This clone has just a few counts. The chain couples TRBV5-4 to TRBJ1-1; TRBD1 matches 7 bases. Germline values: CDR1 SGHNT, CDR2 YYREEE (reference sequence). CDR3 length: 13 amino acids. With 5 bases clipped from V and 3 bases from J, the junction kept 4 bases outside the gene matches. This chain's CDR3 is CASSFQGDTEAFF. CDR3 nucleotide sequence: TGTGCCAGCAGTTTTCAGGGGGACACTGAAGCTTTCTTT.

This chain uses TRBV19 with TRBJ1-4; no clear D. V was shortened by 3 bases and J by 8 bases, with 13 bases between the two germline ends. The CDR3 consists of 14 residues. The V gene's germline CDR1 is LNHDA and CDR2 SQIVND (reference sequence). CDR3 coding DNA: TGTGCCAGTAGTATCCGGGCGTTAGGCGAAAAACTGTTTTTT. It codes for CASSIRALGEKLFF.

The CDR3 protein is CASSPAGVQPQHF. CDR3 in DNA: TGTGCCAGCTCACCAGCAGGGGTTCAGCCCCAGCATTTT. The gene calls are TRBV18 and TRBJ1-5, with a weak D call TRBD1 (6 bases). The CDR3 consists of 13 residues. V was trimmed by 2 bases and J by 6 bases, leaving 8 bases between them. From germline, CDR1 is KGHSH and CDR2 LQKENI.

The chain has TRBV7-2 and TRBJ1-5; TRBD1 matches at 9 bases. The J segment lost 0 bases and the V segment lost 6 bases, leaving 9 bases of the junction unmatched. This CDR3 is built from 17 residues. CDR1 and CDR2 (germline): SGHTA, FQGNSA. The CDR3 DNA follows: TGTGCCAGCAGTGCCGGGACAGGGTCCTATAGCAATCAGCCCCAGCATTTT. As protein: CASSAGTGSYSNQPQHF.

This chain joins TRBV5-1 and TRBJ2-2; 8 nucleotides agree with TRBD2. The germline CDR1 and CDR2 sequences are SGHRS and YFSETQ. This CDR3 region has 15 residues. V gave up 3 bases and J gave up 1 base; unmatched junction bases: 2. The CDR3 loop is CASSWSGGNTGELFF. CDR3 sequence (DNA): TGCGCCAGCAGCTGGAGCGGGGGGAACACCGGGGAGCTGTTTTTT.